This TCR beta chain was retrieved from a study of blood T cell repertoires in COVID-19. Whole-study context: Sources were T cells, B-cell-depleted T cells, or PBMCs; the material itself was cDNA or gDNA.

CDR3 length: 12 amino acids. CDR1 is SGHVS, CDR2 FQNEAQ, per germline. The V end was cut by 1 base, the J end by 9 bases, with 7 bases between. Profiled with immunoSEQ multiplex PCR; TCRdb holds only in-frame clones, not every one. The sample records 95,000 to 150,000 clones, about four fifths being singletons. Membership in each cohort depended on participant-reported clinical history. Material: PBMCs or T cells enriched from blood (not recorded which). The sequence was collected from a young woman who had recovered from COVID-19. V and J are TRBV7-8 and TRBJ2-1; no clear D gene. CDR3 nucleotides: TGTGCCAGCAGCTTAGATACGAGTGAGCAGTTCTTC. Translating gives CASSLDTSEQFF.